This entry concerns a single T cell receptor beta chain. Its antigen is undetermined. This entry belongs to a study of cytomegalovirus exposure and HLA in healthy donors. Measured with immunoSEQ multiplex PCR; TCRdb has only the in-frame clones, and not every one. The sample has roughly 250,000 clones; about 86% are singletons. Findings and caveats of the study: Cytomegalovirus association was listed for 150 or so TCR beta chains.

V shed 7 bases, J shed 8 bases, and the junction held 13 bases outside the gene matches. The CDR3 consists of 14 residues. Germline V gene sequence: CDR1 MDHEN, CDR2 SYDVKM. The chain carries TRBV28 and TRBJ1-2; TRBD1 matches 7 bases. The receptor comes from a woman aged 25 to 39 in good health and CMV-seropositive. The specimen was PBMCs. DNA for the CDR3: TGTGCCAGCACCCTCCTGGAGGGGGCGCCGGGCTACACCTTC. Residues: CASTLLEGAPGYTF.